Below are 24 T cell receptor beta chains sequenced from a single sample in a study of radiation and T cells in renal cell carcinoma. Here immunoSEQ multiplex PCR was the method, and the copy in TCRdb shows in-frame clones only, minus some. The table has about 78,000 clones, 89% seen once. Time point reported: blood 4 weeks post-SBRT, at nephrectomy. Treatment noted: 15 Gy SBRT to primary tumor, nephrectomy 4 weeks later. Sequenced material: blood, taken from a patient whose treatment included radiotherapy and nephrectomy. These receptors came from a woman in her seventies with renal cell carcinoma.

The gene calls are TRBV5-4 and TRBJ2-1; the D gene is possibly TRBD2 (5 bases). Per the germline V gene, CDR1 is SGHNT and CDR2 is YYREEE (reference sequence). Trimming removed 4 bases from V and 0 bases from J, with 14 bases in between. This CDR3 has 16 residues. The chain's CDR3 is CASSPDGKSSYNEQFF. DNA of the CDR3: TGTGCCAGCAGCCCGGACGGGAAAAGCTCCTACAATGAGCAGTTCTTC.

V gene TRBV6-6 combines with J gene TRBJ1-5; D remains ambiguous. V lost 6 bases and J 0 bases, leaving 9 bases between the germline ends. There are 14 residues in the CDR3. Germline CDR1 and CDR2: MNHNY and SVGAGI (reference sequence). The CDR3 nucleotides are TGTGCCAGCAGCCCGGACCTTAGCAATCAGCCCCAGCATTTT. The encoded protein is CASSPDLSNQPQHF.

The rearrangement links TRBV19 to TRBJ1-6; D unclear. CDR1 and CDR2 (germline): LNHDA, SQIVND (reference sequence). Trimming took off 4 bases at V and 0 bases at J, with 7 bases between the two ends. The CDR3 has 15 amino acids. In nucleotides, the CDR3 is TGTGCCAGTAGTACCCACAGCTCCTATAATTCACCCCTCCACTTT. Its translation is CASSTHSSYNSPLHF.

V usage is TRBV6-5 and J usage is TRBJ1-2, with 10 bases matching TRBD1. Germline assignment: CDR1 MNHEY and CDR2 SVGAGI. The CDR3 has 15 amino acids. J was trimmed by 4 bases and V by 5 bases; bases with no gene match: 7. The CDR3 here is CASSLSTGGSYGYTF. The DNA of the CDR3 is TGTGCCAGCAGTCTATCGACAGGGGGCAGCTATGGCTACACCTTC.

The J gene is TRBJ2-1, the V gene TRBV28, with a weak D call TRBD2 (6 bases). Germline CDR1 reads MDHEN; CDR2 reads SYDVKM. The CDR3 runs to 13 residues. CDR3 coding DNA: TGTGTCGCCACTAGCACAGGCATCAATGAGCAGTTCTTC. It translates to CVATSTGINEQFF.

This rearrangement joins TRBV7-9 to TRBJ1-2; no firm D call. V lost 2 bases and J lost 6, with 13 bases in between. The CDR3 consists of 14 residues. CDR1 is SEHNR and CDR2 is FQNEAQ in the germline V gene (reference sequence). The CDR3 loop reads CASSLLGGRHGYTF. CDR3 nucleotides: TGTGCCAGCAGCTTATTGGGCGGTCGGCATGGCTACACCTTC.

CDR3 loop: CATRWSVSNTGELFF. The CDR3 coding sequence is TGTGCCACCCGTTGGTCCGTTTCGAACACCGGGGAGCTGTTTTTT. This chain uses TRBV6-6 with TRBJ2-2; no reliable D call. Germline lookup yields CDR1 MNHNY and CDR2 SVGAGI (reference sequence). V lost 10 bases to trimming and J lost 0 bases, with 15 bases between them. The CDR3 covers 15 residues.

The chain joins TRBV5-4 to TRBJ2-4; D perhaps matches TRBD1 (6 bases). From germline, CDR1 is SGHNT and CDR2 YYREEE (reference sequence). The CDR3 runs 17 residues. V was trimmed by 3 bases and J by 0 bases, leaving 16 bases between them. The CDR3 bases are TGTGCCAGCAGCTCGGCGGACAGCTACTTAGCCAAAAACATTCAGTACTTC. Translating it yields CASSSADSYLAKNIQYF.

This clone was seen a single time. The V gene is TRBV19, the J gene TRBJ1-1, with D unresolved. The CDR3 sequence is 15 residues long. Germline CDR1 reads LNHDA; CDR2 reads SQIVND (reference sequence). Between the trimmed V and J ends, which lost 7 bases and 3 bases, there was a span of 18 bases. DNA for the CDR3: TGTGCCAGTAAGTTGCGCGGTTTAAGGGACACTGAAGCTTTCTTT. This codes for CASKLRGLRDTEAFF.

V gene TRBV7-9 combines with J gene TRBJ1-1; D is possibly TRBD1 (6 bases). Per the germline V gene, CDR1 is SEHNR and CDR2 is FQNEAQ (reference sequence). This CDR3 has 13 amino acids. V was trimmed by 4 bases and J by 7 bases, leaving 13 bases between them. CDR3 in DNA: TGTGCCAGCAGCTCCCAACAGGGTGATGAAGCTTTCTTT. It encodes CASSSQQGDEAFF.

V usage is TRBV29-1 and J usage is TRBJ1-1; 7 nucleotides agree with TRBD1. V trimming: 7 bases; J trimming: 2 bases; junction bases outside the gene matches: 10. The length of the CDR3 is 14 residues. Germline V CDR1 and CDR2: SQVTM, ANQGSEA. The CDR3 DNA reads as TGCAGCGCCAGGGGGGGGGCAATCAACACTGAAGCTTTCTTT. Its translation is CSARGGAINTEAFF.

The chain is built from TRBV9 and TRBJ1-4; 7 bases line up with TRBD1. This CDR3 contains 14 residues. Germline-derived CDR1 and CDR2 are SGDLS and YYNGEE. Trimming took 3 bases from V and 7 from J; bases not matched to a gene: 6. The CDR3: CASSATGSTEKLFF. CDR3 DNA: TGTGCCAGCAGCGCGACAGGGTCGACTGAAAAACTGTTTTTT.

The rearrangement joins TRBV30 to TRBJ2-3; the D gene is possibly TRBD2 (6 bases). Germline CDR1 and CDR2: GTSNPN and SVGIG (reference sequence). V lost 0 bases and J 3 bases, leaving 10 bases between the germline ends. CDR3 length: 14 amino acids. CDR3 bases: TGTGCCTGGAGTGTCGGCGGGACGACAGATACGCAGTATTTT. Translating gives CAWSVGGTTDTQYF.

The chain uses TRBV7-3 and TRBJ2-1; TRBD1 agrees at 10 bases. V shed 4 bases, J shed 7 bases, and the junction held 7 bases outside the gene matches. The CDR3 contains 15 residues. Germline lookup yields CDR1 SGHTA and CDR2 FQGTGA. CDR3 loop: CASSSFPGQGNEQFF. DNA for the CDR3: TGTGCCAGCAGCTCGTTCCCGGGACAGGGGAATGAGCAGTTCTTC.

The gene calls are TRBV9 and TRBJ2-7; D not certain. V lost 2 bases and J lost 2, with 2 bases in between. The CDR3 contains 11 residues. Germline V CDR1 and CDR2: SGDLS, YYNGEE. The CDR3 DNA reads TGTGCCAGCAGCGTCACCTACGAGCAGTACTTC. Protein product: CASSVTYEQYF.

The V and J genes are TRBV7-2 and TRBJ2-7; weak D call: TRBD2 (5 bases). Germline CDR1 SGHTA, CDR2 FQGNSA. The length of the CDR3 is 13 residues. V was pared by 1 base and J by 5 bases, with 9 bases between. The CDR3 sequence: CASSLEASNEQYF. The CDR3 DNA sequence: TGTGCCAGCAGCTTAGAGGCTAGCAACGAGCAGTACTTC. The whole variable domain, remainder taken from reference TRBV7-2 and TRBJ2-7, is GAGVSQSPSNKVTEKGKDVELRCDPISGHTALYWYRQSLGQGLEFLIYFQGNSAPDKSGLPSDRFSAERTGGSVSTLTIQRTQQEDSAVYLCASSLEASNEQYFGPGTRLTVT.

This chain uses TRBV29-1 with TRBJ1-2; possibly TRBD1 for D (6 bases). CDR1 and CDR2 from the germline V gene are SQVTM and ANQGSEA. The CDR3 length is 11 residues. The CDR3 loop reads CAGGAIYGYTF. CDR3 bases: TGCGCCGGGGGGGCGATCTATGGCTACACCTTC.

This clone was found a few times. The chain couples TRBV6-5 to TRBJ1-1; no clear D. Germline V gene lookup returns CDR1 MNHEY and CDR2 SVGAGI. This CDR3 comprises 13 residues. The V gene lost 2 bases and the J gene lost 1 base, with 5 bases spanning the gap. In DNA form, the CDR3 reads TGTGCCAGCAGTTACAACACGAACACTGAAGCTTTCTTT. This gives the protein CASSYNTNTEAFF.

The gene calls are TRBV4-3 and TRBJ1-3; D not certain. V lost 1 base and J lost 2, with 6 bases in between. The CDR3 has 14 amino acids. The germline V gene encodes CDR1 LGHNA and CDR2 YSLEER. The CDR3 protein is CASSQVEAGNTIYF. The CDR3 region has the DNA TGCGCCAGCAGCCAAGTAGAGGCTGGAAACACCATATATTTT.

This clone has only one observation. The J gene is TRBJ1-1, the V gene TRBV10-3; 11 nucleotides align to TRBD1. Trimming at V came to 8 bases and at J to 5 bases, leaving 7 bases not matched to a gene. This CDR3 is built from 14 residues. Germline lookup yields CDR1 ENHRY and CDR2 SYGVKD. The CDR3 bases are TGTGCCATCTCCCGGGACAGGGGGAGAACTGAAGCTTTCTTT. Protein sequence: CAISRDRGRTEAFF.

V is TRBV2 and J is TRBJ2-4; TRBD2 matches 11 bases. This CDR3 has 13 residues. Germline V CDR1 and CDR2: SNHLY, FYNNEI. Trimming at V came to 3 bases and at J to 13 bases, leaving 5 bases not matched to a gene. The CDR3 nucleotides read TGTGCCAGCAGTGACGGCCTAGCGGGGGGCCAGTACTTC. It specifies CASSDGLAGGQYF.

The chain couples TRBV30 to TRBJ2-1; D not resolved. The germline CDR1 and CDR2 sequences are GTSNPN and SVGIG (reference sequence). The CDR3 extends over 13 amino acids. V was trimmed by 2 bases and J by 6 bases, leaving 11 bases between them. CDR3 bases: TGTGCCTGGAGTAGTCTCTTACGCAATGAGCAGTTCTTC. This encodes CAWSSLLRNEQFF.

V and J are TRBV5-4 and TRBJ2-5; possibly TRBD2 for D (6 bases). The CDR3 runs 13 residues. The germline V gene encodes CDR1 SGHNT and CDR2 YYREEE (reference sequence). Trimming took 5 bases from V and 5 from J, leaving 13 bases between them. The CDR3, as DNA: TGTGCCAGCAGTCTGCGGGGTCGGGAGACCCAGTACTTC. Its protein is CASSLRGRETQYF.

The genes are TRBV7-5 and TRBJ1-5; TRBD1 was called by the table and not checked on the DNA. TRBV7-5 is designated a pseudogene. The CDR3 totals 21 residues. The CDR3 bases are TGTGCCAGATATCAAAGCGCTCGGGACAGGGCTCGTCGGGCGTGGAATCAGCCCCAGCATTTT. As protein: CARYQSARDRARRAWNQPQHF.